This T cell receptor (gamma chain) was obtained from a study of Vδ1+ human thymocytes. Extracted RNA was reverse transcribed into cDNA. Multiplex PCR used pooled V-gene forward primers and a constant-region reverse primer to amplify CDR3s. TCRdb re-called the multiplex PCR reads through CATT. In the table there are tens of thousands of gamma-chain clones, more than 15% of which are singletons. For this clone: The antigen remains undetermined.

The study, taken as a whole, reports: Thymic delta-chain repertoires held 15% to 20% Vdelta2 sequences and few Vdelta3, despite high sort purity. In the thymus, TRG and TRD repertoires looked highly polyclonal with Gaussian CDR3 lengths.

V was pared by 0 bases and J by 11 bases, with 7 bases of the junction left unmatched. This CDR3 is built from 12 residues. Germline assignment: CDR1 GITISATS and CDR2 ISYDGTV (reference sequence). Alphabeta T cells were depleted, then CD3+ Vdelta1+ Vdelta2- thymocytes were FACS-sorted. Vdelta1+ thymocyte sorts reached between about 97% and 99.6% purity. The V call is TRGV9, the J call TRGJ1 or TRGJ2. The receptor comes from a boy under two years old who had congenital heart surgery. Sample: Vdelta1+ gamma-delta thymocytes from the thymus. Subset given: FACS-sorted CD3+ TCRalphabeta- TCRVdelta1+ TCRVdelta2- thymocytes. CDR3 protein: CALWEVHEEKLF. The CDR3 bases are TGTGCCTTGTGGGAGGTGCATGAGGAGAAACTCTTT.